The 30 T cell receptor beta chains listed next were all sequenced from one sample in a study of Graves' ophthalmopathy and Graves' hyperthyroidism. Amplification of the TCR beta CDR3 regions used RNA transcripts (as template). Second-round multiplex PCR followed a first-round RT-PCR using HTBI primers. Each CDR3 protein gets one entry after TCRdb re-called the multiplex PCR reads with MiXCR. This sample has tens of thousands of distinct CDR3 sequences; about 50% occur once, and the top ten carry about 7%. The sample was peripheral blood. These receptors were taken from an adult woman with stable Graves' hyperthyroidism.

V usage is TRBV7-7 and J usage is TRBJ2-1; a weak D match, TRBD2 (5 bases). The CDR3 consists of 12 residues. Germline V CDR1 and CDR2: SSHAT, FNYEAQ (reference sequence). The CDR3 region is CAMRASYNEQFF. The CDR3 DNA reads TGTGCTATGAGGGCCTCCTACAATGAGCAGTTCTTC.

As to this clonotype: At one end the junction does not follow the germline gene, possibly because of a read error. The chain combines TRBV20-1 with TRBJ2-7; 13 bases map to TRBD2. This CDR3 contains 15 residues. CDR1 is DFQATT and CDR2 is SNEGSKA in the germline V gene (reference sequence). The DNA for the CDR3 is TGCAGTGCCCCGGGACTAGCGGGGAGCTCCTACAAGCAGTACTTC. Protein: CSAPGLAGSSYKQYF.

Relative to its sample, this clonotype is medium-sized. This chain uses TRBV29-1 with TRBJ1-1; maybe TRBD1 (5 bases). V gave up 0 bases and J gave up 2 bases, with 10 bases separating them. Germline CDR1 SQVTM, CDR2 ANQGSEA. The CDR3 length is 14 residues. This chain's CDR3 is CSVEDFGANTEAFF. The CDR3 nucleotides read TGCAGCGTTGAAGATTTTGGGGCAAACACTGAAGCTTTCTTT.

This clonotype has at least ten counts. The chain carries TRBV5-5 and TRBJ2-3; D is undetermined. The CDR3 sequence is 14 residues long. V was shortened by 0 bases and J by 4 bases, with 9 bases between the two germline ends. Germline CDR1 is SGHKS and CDR2 is YYEKEE (reference sequence). In nucleotides, the CDR3 is TGTGCCAGCAGCTTGGACCCCCAGGCAGATACGCAGTATTTT. Amino acid sequence: CASSLDPQADTQYF.

The J gene is TRBJ1-5, the V gene TRBV13; 7 bases fit TRBD1. Germline V gene sequence: CDR1 PRHDT, CDR2 FYEKMQ (reference sequence). CDR3 length equals 14 residues. Trimming took 5 bases from V and 11 from J; bases not matched to a gene: 12. The CDR3 is CASSAQQGQETQHF. In DNA form, the CDR3 reads TGTGCCAGCAGCGCCCAACAGGGGCAAGAGACCCAGCATTTT.

The chain couples TRBV29-1 to TRBJ2-1; D might be TRBD1 (8 bases). Germline V gene lookup returns CDR1 SQVTM and CDR2 ANQGSEA. V lost 6 bases, J lost 8 bases, and 23 bases lay in between. CDR3 length: 15 residues. CDR3 region: CSVGTGGRAVDEQFF. CDR3 DNA sequence: TGCAGCGTGGGGACAGGTGGGAGGGCCGTAGATGAGCAGTTCTTC.

The chain employs TRBV25-1 and TRBJ2-1, with 7 bases lining up with TRBD1. Germline CDR1 reads MGHDK; CDR2 reads SYGVNS. Germline trimming cut 8 bases from V and 1 base from J; bases unmatched to any gene: 8. The length of the CDR3 is 15 residues. CDR3 coding DNA: TGTGCCAGCGGGGGACAGATGAAATCCTACAATGAGCAGTTCTTC. Its translation: CASGGQMKSYNEQFF.

This clonotype was counted at least ten times. The chain employs TRBV15 and TRBJ2-6; TRBD1 matches 8 bases. The CDR3 has 19 residues. Germline trimming cut 3 bases from V and 4 bases from J; bases unmatched to any gene: 14. Germline values: CDR1 LNHNV, CDR2 YYDKDF (reference sequence). Here the CDR3 reads CATSRDGQGPSGGANVLTF. DNA of the CDR3: TGTGCCACCAGCAGGGACGGACAGGGACCCTCTGGAGGGGCCAACGTCCTGACTTTC.

In its sample, this clonotype is medium-sized. This chain links TRBV5-1 with TRBJ2-7; a weak D match, TRBD2 (5 bases). This CDR3 spans 13 amino acids. Trimming removed 10 bases from V and 1 base from J, with 15 bases in between. Germline V gives CDR1 SGHRS, CDR2 YFSETQ. The CDR3 DNA follows: TGCGCCGGCTCCCGGAGGTTTTCCTACGAGCAGTACTTC. It specifies CAGSRRFSYEQYF.

The chain carries TRBV2 and TRBJ2-3; 11 nucleotides agree with TRBD2. The germline CDR1 and CDR2 sequences are SNHLY and FYNNEI. V lost 11 bases and J lost 5; bases outside the gene matches: 12. This CDR3 comprises 15 residues. CDR3 in DNA: TGTGCCCTACCTTATGGTAGCGGGAGGGGAGATACGCAGTATTTT. It encodes CALPYGSGRGDTQYF.

This clonotype appeared many times. This chain connects TRBV6-6 to TRBJ1-5; 8 bases line up with TRBD1. This CDR3 comprises 15 residues. CDR1 is MNHNY, CDR2 SVGAGI, per germline (reference sequence). V trimming: 0 bases; J trimming: 5 bases; junction bases outside the gene matches: 3. This CDR3 is CASSYSDRAHQPQHF. The CDR3 nucleotides are TGTGCCAGCAGTTACTCGGACAGGGCACATCAGCCCCAGCATTTT.

By sample share, this clonotype is medium-sized. This chain connects TRBV20-1 to TRBJ2-7; D is ambiguous. This CDR3 has 10 residues. Germline CDR1 and CDR2: DFQATT and SNEGSKA (reference sequence). Trimming took 4 bases from V and 4 from J, leaving 5 bases between them. The CDR3 region is CSANGYEQYF. The CDR3 region has the DNA TGCAGTGCTAACGGGTACGAGCAGTACTTC.

This clonotype was detected a few times. This chain joins TRBV25-1 and TRBJ1-4; D might be TRBD1 (6 bases). The V gene lost 3 bases and the J gene lost 3 bases, with 11 bases spanning the gap. The CDR3 runs to 15 residues. In germline, CDR1 is MGHDK, CDR2 SYGVNS. The CDR3 loop is CASSDRAGANEKLFF. CDR3 nucleotide sequence: TGTGCCAGCAGTGATCGGGCAGGGGCTAATGAAAAACTGTTTTTT.

The rearrangement uses TRBV11-2 and TRBJ2-7, with 12 bases identical to TRBD2. The V gene's germline CDR1 is SGHAT and CDR2 FQNNGV. The trim removed 5 bases at V and 5 bases at J, leaving 4 bases unmatched. The CDR3 is 14 amino acids. DNA for the CDR3: TGTGCCAGCAGCAAGACTAGCGGGAGAAACGAGCAGTACTTC. As protein: CASSKTSGRNEQYF.

On this clonotype itself: The final CDR3 position lacks the conserved phenylalanine or tryptophan, pointing to a likely read error. Because the CDR3's place on the DNA is in doubt, the DNA is left out and the CDR3 is given as listed by TCRdb. The rearrangement uses TRBV11-1 and TRBJ2-1; the D call TRBD1 from the table was never checked on the DNA. Termini included, the CDR3 measures 14 amino acids. Germline values: CDR1 SGHAT, CDR2 FQDESV (reference sequence). This CDR3 is CASSSQGSPTMSSC.

This clonotype was found many times. This chain joins TRBV6-1 and TRBJ1-6; D is uncertain. V was cut by 2 bases and J by 6 bases, with 11 bases left in between. CDR3 length: 15 amino acids. Per germline, CDR1 MNHNS and CDR2 SASEGT. The CDR3 loop reads CASSEWGTGNSPLHF. The DNA of the CDR3 is TGTGCCAGCAGTGAATGGGGAACTGGTAATTCACCCCTCCACTTT.

By share, this clonotype ranks as medium-sized. This chain uses TRBV29-1 with TRBJ2-3; D is undetermined. The CDR3 sequence is 14 residues long. CDR1 SQVTM and CDR2 ANQGSEA come from the germline V gene. Trimming stripped 3 bases from V and 4 bases from J, with 14 bases between. The CDR3 region is CSVDSRETPDTQYF. Here the CDR3 DNA reads TGCAGCGTTGATAGTAGAGAAACTCCAGATACGCAGTATTTT.

J is TRBJ1-2 and V is TRBV2; 8 bases map to TRBD1. The CDR3 extends over 13 amino acids. Germline V gives CDR1 SNHLY, CDR2 FYNNEI. The V and J ends lost 8 bases and 4 bases, in that order; junction bases with no gene match: 6. The CDR3 region is CASGTGGIYGYTF. CDR3 sequence (DNA): TGTGCCAGCGGAACAGGGGGGATCTATGGCTACACCTTC.

This clonotype was seen at least ten times. The chain combines TRBV10-1 with TRBJ1-3, with 10 bases lining up with TRBD1. CDR3 size: 16 residues. From germline, CDR1 is WNHNN and CDR2 SYGVQD (reference sequence). The V and J ends lost 0 bases and 3 bases, in that order; junction bases with no gene match: 2. In nucleotides, the CDR3 is TGCGCCAGCAGTGAGTCGGACAGGGGGAATGGAAACACCATATATTTT. Translating it yields CASSESDRGNGNTIYF.

By frequency in the sample, this clonotype is medium-sized. This chain joins TRBV5-1 and TRBJ2-1; 10 nucleotides line up with TRBD2. CDR3 length equals 14 residues. The V segment lost 7 bases and the J segment 5 bases; nucleotides outside the gene matches: 6. Germline V lookup: CDR1 SGHRS, CDR2 YFSETQ. CDR3 nucleotide sequence: TGCGCCAGCTACGGGCTAGCGGGAGACAATGAGCAGTTCTTC. Protein product: CASYGLAGDNEQFF.

By its share, this clonotype is medium-sized. The chain couples TRBV14 to TRBJ2-7, with 14 bases that match TRBD2. V gave up 4 bases and J gave up 5 bases; unmatched junction bases: 1. Germline-derived CDR1 and CDR2 are SGHDN and FVKESK. The CDR3 extends over 14 amino acids. CDR3 nucleotide sequence: TGTGCCAGCAGCCGGGGACTAGCGGGAGACGAGCAGTACTTC. Its protein product is CASSRGLAGDEQYF.

CDR3 bases: TGTGCCAGCAGTTCCGGGACAGGGGAGACCCAGTACTTC. As protein: CASSSGTGETQYF. The chain has TRBV2 and TRBJ2-5; 9 bases agree with TRBD1. Trimming at V came to 5 bases and at J to 5 bases, leaving 3 bases not matched to a gene. CDR1 is SNHLY and CDR2 is FYNNEI in the germline V gene. CDR3 length: 13 residues.

This clonotype was observed at least ten times. The chain joins TRBV4-2 to TRBJ2-2; 10 bases are shared with TRBD1. The CDR3 has 19 amino acids. CDR1 is LGHNA and CDR2 is YNFKEQ in the germline V gene. The J segment lost 5 bases and the V segment lost 4 bases, leaving 16 bases of the junction unmatched. The CDR3 DNA reads TGTGCCAGCAGCCGACGCCTTAGGGGACAGGGGATAGGGACCGGGGAGCTGTTTTTT. It is translated as CASSRRLRGQGIGTGELFF.

The CDR3 DNA is TGTGCCAGCAGCGTAGGGACTTACAATGAGCAGTTCTTC. Its protein product is CASSVGTYNEQFF. The genes are TRBV9 and TRBJ2-1, with a weak D call TRBD2 (5 bases). The CDR3 has 13 residues. Germline CDR1 reads SGDLS; CDR2 reads YYNGEE. Trimming stripped 0 bases from V and 4 bases from J, with 5 bases between. The whole variable domain, filled in from reference TRBV9 and TRBJ2-1, reads DSGVTQTPKHLITATGQRVTLRCSPRSGDLSVYWYQQSLDQGLQFLIQYYNGEERAKGNILERFSAQQFPDLHSELNLSSLELGDSALYFCASSVGTYNEQFFGPGTRLTVL.

V and J are TRBV7-3 and TRBJ2-5; D uncertain. The CDR3 loop spans 18 amino acids. Germline V CDR1 and CDR2: SGHTA, FQGTGA. V gave up 5 bases and J gave up 5 bases, with 27 bases separating them. The DNA of the CDR3 is TGTGCCAGCAGCCCCACGGCCGGGTCCCGTTCCTACAATGAGACCCAGTACTTC. It codes for CASSPTAGSRSYNETQYF.

By share of the sample, this clonotype is medium-sized. The rearrangement links TRBV20-1 to TRBJ2-1; D perhaps matches TRBD2 (7 bases). Trimming stripped 3 bases from V and 2 bases from J, with 14 bases between. CDR1 and CDR2 (germline): DFQATT, SNEGSKA (reference sequence). This CDR3 has 15 amino acids. CDR3 protein: CSARGGGQTYNEQFF. In DNA form, the CDR3 reads TGCAGTGCTAGGGGAGGGGGACAAACCTACAATGAGCAGTTCTTC.

This clonotype showed up many times. V is TRBV30 and J is TRBJ2-1; D uncertain. The CDR3 loop spans 12 amino acids. V was cut by 5 bases and J by 2 bases, with 7 bases left in between. Germline CDR1 GTSNPN, CDR2 SVGIG (reference sequence). The CDR3 is CAWVGPYNEQFF. CDR3 coding DNA: TGTGCCTGGGTTGGACCCTACAATGAGCAGTTCTTC.

The table lists this clonotype with many counts. J is TRBJ1-5 and V is TRBV6-6; D not certain. Between the trimmed V and J ends, which lost 4 bases and 9 bases, there was a span of 10 bases. Per germline, CDR1 MNHNY and CDR2 SVGAGI (reference sequence). CDR3 length: 12 amino acids. CDR3 protein: CASSFPSWPQHF. The CDR3 DNA reads as TGTGCCAGCAGTTTCCCGTCCTGGCCCCAGCATTTT.

This clonotype was picked up many times. This chain connects TRBV20-1 to TRBJ2-3; TRBD1 matches at 10 bases. Trimming removed 3 bases from V and 4 bases from J; junction bases left unmatched: 13. This CDR3 has 17 residues. CDR1 is DFQATT, CDR2 SNEGSKA, per germline (reference sequence). In DNA, the CDR3 is TGCAGTGCTAGGGGAAAAGACAGGGGGCGGGCCCCAGATACGCAGTATTTT. As protein: CSARGKDRGRAPDTQYF.

The chain has TRBV20-1 and TRBJ2-1; TRBD1 agrees at 11 bases. This CDR3 has 16 amino acids. V gave up 3 bases and J gave up 12 bases; unmatched junction bases: 16. The germline V gene has CDR1 DFQATT and CDR2 SNEGSKA (reference sequence). CDR3: CSARDTGTGGSEGQFF. The CDR3 DNA is TGCAGTGCTAGGGATACTGGGACAGGGGGTTCGGAAGGGCAGTTCTTC.